The text below deals with one T cell receptor (beta chain). The data were taken from a study of blood T cell repertoires in COVID-19. Study-level information: Spain, Italy and the United States supplied samples that represented acute and convalescent COVID-19. In each case, the material was cDNA or gDNA derived from T cells, B-cell-depleted T cells, or PBMCs.

The CDR3 is 18 residues long. Germline V gene sequence: CDR1 KGHDR, CDR2 SFDVKD. Trimming removed 3 bases at V and 2 bases at J, with 18 bases between. Original analysis: Reference gene primer amplification gave estimated nucleated cell counts. The assay was immunoSEQ multiplex PCR, and TCRdb's table has in-frame clones only and misses some. V, J and clone size are taken as reported in that table, and D and trimming were inferred from the DNA itself. This table holds some 280,000 clones, approximately 89% found once. Material: peripheral blood. The chain is built from TRBV24-1 and TRBJ2-2, with TRBD1 as a possible D gene (6 bases). The TCR comes from a woman aged 55-69 years with acute or convalescent COVID-19. CDR3 region: CATSDPQGPVFNTGELFF. CDR3 in DNA: TGTGCCACCAGTGATCCCCAGGGGCCGGTCTTTAACACCGGGGAGCTGTTTTTT.